This T cell receptor (beta chain) emerged from a study of cytomegalovirus exposure and HLA in healthy donors. Study findings and constraints: With later analysis, a missense DCLRE1C variant became linked to TCR beta V- and J-gene trimming.

This CDR3 spans 12 amino acids. Germline V CDR1 and CDR2: SQVTM, ANQGSEA. The ends were cut back, 2 bases at V and 2 bases at J, with 6 bases in the middle. The study ran its PCR with 60 Vbeta and 13 Jbeta primers. Produced via immunoSEQ multiplex PCR; TCRdb's table is partial and in-frame only. This sample carries nearly 200,000 clones, around four fifths of them seen once, and the ten largest clones take 5.5% to 7.5%. Comments on this clone: Its antigen is not known. The same CDR3 is also encoded by other DNA sequences in this sample.

The rearrangement uses TRBV29-1 and TRBJ1-2; D is unresolved. The sequence came from a woman aged 45-59 years in good health and CMV-seropositive. Input material: PBMCs. Here the CDR3 reads CSVEPGNYGYTF. The CDR3, as DNA: TGCAGCGTTGAACCGGGGAACTATGGCTACACCTTC.